The T cell receptor beta chain described here comes from a study of T cell responses to AZD1222 COVID-19 vaccine. As for the study in general: Pooled together were second doses at about 4 or about 12 weeks.

With V trimmed by 4 bases and J by 4 bases, 8 bases remained unmatched. Germline values: CDR1 SGHTA, CDR2 FQGTGA. The CDR3 length is 15 residues. About this clone: The antigen is not known.

Findings and limits, study-wide: Only after the peak T cell response were repertoires sampled. When two AZD1222 doses had been given, Spike-specific TCR breadth and depth rose. White British people made up most donors, females outnumbered males, and clonal diversity was possibly underestimated.

Produced via immunoSEQ multiplex PCR; TCRdb's table is partial and in-frame only. The sample contains fewer than 130,000 clones, 92% of which appear only once. This sample comprised peripheral blood, obtained on day 0 of AZD1222 vaccination. The rearrangement uses TRBV7-3 and TRBJ1-1; 8 nucleotides line up with TRBD1. This TCR was recovered from an adult in good health. The CDR3 loop reads CASSSRTGSGTEAFF. CDR3 coding DNA: TGTGCCAGCAGCTCCCGGACAGGGTCGGGCACTGAAGCTTTCTTT.